The clone carrying this T cell receptor (beta chain) was recorded a few times. This CDR3 has 13 amino acids. The germline V gene encodes CDR1 MGHRA and CDR2 YSYEKL. V gave up 2 bases and J gave up 1 base, with 6 bases separating them. The data are from a study of molecular identifiers for immune sequencing clone quantification. Study information: In replicates, RNA from approximately 20,000 or 100,000 naive CD8 cells was divided five ways and four parts were sequenced.

MiXCR, run by TCRdb on the PCR reads, gives a single entry per CDR3 protein. The repertoire includes approximately 35,000 distinct CDR3 sequences, approximately 19% of them detected once, and approximately 1% sits in the top ten. The chain uses TRBV4-1 and TRBJ2-7, with D perhaps TRBD2 (5 bases). The sample comprised naive CD8+ T cells from blood, with Jurkat cell RNA spiked in. Subset denoted: FACS-sorted CD8+CD4-CCR7+CD45RA+ naive T cells. This clonotype was obtained from a human donor in good health. Some libraries in this study had Jurkat cell RNA spiked in. CDR3: CASSQLASYEQYF. The CDR3 nucleotides are TGCGCCAGCAGCCAACTAGCTTCCTACGAGCAGTACTTC.